This entry is about one TCR beta chain. Its antigen remains unidentified. This specimen belongs to a study of shared clonotypes between healthy human individuals. Study-wide results and limits: The study generally estimated greater richness for naive than memory subsets.

It was CD45RO-negative cells, positively selected for CCR7, that made up naive CD8 cells, with terminally differentiated effector memory CD45RA+ cells excluded. Trimming removed 4 bases from V and 4 bases from J; junction bases left unmatched: 5. CDR1 and CDR2 (germline): MNHEY, SMNVEV (reference sequence). The CDR3 totals 16 residues. The assay was carried out at the deep level. As originally analysed: In the immunoSEQ data, sequences were junction-only and lacked quality scores, so filtering differed. Libraries were prepared by immunoSEQ multiplex PCR; TCRdb keeps only in-frame clonotypes and omits some of them. That table is the source of V, J and clone size, and D and trimming were worked out from the DNA. The sample lists millions of clones, about 95% seen once, with about 1.1% in the top ten.

The chain recombines TRBV27 with TRBJ2-5; 14 nucleotides agree with TRBD2. Material: naive CD8+ T cells sorted from blood. The TCR sequence derives from a man between 18 and 29 years old in good health. The DNA for the CDR3 is TGTGCCAGCAGTTGGGGACTAGCGGGAGTTAGAGAGACCCAGTACTTC. Translated: CASSWGLAGVRETQYF.